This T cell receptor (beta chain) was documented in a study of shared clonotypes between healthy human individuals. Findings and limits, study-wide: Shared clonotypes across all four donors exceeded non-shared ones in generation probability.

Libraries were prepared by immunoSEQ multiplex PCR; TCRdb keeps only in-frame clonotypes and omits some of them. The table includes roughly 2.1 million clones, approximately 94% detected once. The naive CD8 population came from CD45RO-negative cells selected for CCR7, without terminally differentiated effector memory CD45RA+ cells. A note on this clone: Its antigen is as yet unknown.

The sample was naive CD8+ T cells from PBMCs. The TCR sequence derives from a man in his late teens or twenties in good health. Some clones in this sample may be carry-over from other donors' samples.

CDR3 DNA sequence: TGTGCCAGCAGCCAACCACCGGGACGGAGCTACGAGCAGTACTTC. Its translation: CASSQPPGRSYEQYF. The V gene is TRBV7-9, the J gene TRBJ2-7; the D call may be TRBD1 or TRBD2 (5 bases each). Germline V lookup: CDR1 SEHNR, CDR2 FQNEAQ (reference sequence). This CDR3 region has 15 residues. V shed 5 bases and J shed 3 bases, with 17 bases lying between them.